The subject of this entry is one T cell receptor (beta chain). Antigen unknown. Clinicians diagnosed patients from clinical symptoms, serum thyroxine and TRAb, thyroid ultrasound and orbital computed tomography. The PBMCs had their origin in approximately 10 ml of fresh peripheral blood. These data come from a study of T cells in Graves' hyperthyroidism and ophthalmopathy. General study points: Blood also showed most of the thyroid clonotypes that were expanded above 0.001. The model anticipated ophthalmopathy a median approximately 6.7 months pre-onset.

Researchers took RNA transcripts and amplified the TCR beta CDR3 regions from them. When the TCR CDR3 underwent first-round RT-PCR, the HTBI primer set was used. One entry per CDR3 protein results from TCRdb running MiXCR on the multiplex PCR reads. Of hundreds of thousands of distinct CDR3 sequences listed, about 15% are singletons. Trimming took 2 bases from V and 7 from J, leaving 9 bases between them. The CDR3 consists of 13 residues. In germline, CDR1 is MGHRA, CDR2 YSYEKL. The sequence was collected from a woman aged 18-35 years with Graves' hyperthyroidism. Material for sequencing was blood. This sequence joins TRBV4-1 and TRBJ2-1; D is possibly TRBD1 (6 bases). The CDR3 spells CASSQHRENEQFF. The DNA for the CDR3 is TGCGCCAGCAGCCAACACAGGGAGAATGAGCAGTTCTTC.